This TCR beta chain was identified in a study of tumor-infiltrating lymphocytes in primary liver carcinoma. About the research overall: Tumors measured about 4 to 10 cm and were stage T1-T3 N0M0.

Overall study findings and caveats: Tumor specimens were characterized by a significantly higher top-250-clone fraction than blood (p = 0.039).

Using a constant-region primer together with ProtoScript II reverse transcriptase, TCR beta cDNA was made from roughly 500 ng of total RNA. ARM-PCR was slightly modified, and three nested multiplex PCR rounds with it gave rise to the TCR beta libraries. Use of TRBV1-TRBV30 forward primers with a C-beta reverse primer characterized the first two PCR rounds, which lasted around 10 cycles each. Each CDR3 protein is one row after TCRdb ran MiXCR on the multiplex PCR reads. The sample yields 150,000 to 200,000 distinct CDR3 sequences, about 82% seen once. In the case of this clonotype: What it binds is not known. One end of the junction is discordant with germline, which a read error may explain.

Unsorted bulk tissue (roughly 19-31 mg) underwent RNA and DNA co-extraction. The patients had histopathologically diagnosed primary liver carcinoma, and their disease was treated by surgical resection. The CDR3 is 13 residues long. Germline V gene data show CDR1 as SGHRS and CDR2 as YFSETQ. Sequencing was done on a sample of tumor tissue from primary liver carcinoma. The chain is built from TRBV5-1 and TRBJ2-1; TRBD1 matches at 7 bases. The receptor was isolated from a man aged 40-55 years with primary liver carcinoma and hepatitis B virus infection. The CDR3 coding sequence is TGCGCCAGCAGCTTAACAGGGGTCATTGAGCAGTCCTTC. Amino acids: CASSLTGVIEQSF. The variable domain in full, with the rest retrieved from reference TRBV5-1 and TRBJ2-1, is KAGVTQTPRYLIKTRGQQVTLSCSPISGHRSVSWYQQTPGQGLQFLFEYFSETQRNKGNFPGRFSGRQFSNSRSEMNVSTLELGDSALYLCASSLTGVIEQSFGPGTRLTVL.